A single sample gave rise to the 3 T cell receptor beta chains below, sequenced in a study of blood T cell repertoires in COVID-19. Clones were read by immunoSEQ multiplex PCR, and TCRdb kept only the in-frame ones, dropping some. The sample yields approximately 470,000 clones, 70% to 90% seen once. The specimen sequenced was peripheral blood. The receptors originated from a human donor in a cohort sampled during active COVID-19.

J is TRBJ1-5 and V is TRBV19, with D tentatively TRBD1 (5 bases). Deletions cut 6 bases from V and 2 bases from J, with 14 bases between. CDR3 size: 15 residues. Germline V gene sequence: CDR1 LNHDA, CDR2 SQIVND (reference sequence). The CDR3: CASRSGGRGNQPQHF. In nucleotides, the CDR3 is TGTGCCAGTAGGAGCGGGGGGAGGGGCAATCAGCCCCAGCATTTT.

The CDR3 loop is CACSQGLGNQPQHF. CDR3 DNA: TGTGCCTGCTCACAGGGGTTAGGGAATCAGCCCCAGCATTTT. The chain employs TRBV30 and TRBJ1-5; TRBD1 matches 7 bases. Germline-derived CDR1 and CDR2 are GTSNPN and SVGIG (reference sequence). The CDR3 has 14 residues. Trimming cost V 6 bases and J 4 bases; bases outside gene matches: 9.

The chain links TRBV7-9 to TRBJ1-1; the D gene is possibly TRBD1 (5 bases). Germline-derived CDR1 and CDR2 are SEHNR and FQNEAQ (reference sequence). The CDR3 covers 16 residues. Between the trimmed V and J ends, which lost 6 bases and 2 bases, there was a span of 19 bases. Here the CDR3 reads CASRPGQTQGNTEAFF. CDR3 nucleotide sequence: TGTGCCAGCAGACCTGGACAAACCCAGGGAAACACTGAAGCTTTCTTT. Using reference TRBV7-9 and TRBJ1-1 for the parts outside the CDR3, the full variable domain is DTGVSQNPRHKITKRGQNVTFRCDPISEHNRLYWYRQTLGQGPEFLTYFQNEAQLEKSRLLSDRFSAERPKGSFSTLEIQRTEQGDSAMYLCASRPGQTQGNTEAFFGQGTRLTVV.